This T cell receptor (beta chain) derives from a study of blood T cell repertoires in COVID-19. Study-wide context: The samples span acute and convalescent COVID-19 from the United States, Italy and Spain. PBMCs, B-cell-depleted T cells, or T cells provided the cDNA or gDNA that made up the material.

Per the study methods: Cell counts per sample came from amplifying reference gene primers. The repertoire was sequenced with immunoSEQ multiplex PCR; TCRdb's copy has only in-frame clones and lacks some. That table supplies the V and J calls and clone size; D and trimming were determined from the DNA. The sample lists a few hundred thousand clones, around nine tenths occurring once. V was trimmed by 6 bases and J by 0 bases, leaving 6 bases between them. The germline V gene has CDR1 MDHEN and CDR2 SYDVKM. The CDR3 covers 13 residues. The rearrangement joins TRBV28 to TRBJ1-3; D is uncertain. The sequence was collected from a woman younger than 30 who had been exposed to COVID-19. The sample was PBMCs or T cells enriched from blood (not recorded which). The CDR3 DNA reads TGTGCCAGCAGCAAGAGCTCTGGAAACACCATATATTTT. Residues: CASSKSSGNTIYF.